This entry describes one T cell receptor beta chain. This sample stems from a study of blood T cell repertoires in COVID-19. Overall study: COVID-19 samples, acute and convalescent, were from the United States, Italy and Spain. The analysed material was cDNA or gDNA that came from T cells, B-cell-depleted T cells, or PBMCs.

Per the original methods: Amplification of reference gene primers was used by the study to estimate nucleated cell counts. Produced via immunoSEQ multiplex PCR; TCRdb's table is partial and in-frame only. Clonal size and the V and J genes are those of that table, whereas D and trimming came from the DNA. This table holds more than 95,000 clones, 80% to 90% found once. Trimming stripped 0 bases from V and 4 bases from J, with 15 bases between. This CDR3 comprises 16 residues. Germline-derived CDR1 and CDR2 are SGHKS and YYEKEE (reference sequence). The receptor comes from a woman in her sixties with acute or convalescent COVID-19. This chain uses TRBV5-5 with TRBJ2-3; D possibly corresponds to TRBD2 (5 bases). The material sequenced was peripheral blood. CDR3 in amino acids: CASSLGTLVPADTQYF. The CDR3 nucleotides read TGTGCCAGCAGCTTGGGGACTCTCGTACCTGCAGATACGCAGTATTTT.